This T cell receptor (beta chain) was captured by sequencing in a study of control samples from healthy donors and cancer patients. The CDR3 extends over 15 amino acids. Trimming removed 1 base from V and 2 bases from J, with 9 bases in between. Germline-derived CDR1 and CDR2 are SGHVS and FQNEAQ. TCRdb's copy holds only in-frame clones and misses some; the assay was immunoSEQ multiplex PCR. This sample has 76,000 or so clones, with 75% to 90% found just once. This clone was detected once. The clonotype originates from a woman between 50 and 59 years old with colorectal cancer. V usage is TRBV7-8 and J usage is TRBJ1-5, with D possibly being TRBD1 (6 bases). Sequenced material: PBMCs. This CDR3 reads CASSLEQGGNQPQHF. The CDR3 DNA reads TGTGCCAGCAGCTTAGAACAGGGCGGCAATCAGCCCCAGCATTTT.